Each of the 30 T cell receptor beta chains below was sequenced from the same sample in a study of T-cell memory formation after mild COVID-19. TCRdb redid the calling of the 5' RACE reads with MiXCR, one entry per CDR3 protein. The sample records roughly 300,000 distinct CDR3 sequences, approximately 7.6% being singletons. The sequenced sample was PBMCs or a T cell subset sorted from them (not recorded which). The receptors here all came from a young man who had mild COVID-19 (a few samples of this study predate the infection). Cell type and time point are not known.

The chain is built from TRBV15 and TRBJ2-1, with 7 bases matching TRBD2. J gave up 6 bases and V 1 base, and 6 bases lay outside the gene matches. The CDR3 has 15 amino acids. Germline lookup yields CDR1 LNHNV and CDR2 YYDKDF (reference sequence). Here the CDR3 reads CATSRGNSGSNEQFF. For the CDR3, the DNA is TGTGCCACCAGCAGAGGCAATAGCGGGTCCAATGAGCAGTTCTTC.

This clonotype was picked up a small number of times. The rearrangement links TRBV27 to TRBJ2-7, with TRBD1 as a possible D gene (6 bases). There are 14 residues in the CDR3. V lost 4 bases and J 3 bases, leaving 13 bases between the germline ends. The germline gives CDR1 MNHEY, CDR2 SMNVEV (reference sequence). CDR3 nucleotide sequence: TGTGCCAGCAGTTCTTTAGGACAGATCTACGAGCAGTACTTC. It yields the protein CASSSLGQIYEQYF.

This clonotype came up a few times. The gene calls are TRBV6-1 and TRBJ2-7; D remains unclear. V dropped 0 bases and J dropped 3 bases, with 6 bases sitting between them. CDR1 MNHNS and CDR2 SASEGT come from the germline V gene. This CDR3 spans 13 amino acids. The CDR3 reads CASSEAGSYEQYV. The CDR3 DNA sequence: TGTGCCAGCAGTGAAGCGGGCAGCTACGAGCAGTACGTC.

A few counts support this clonotype. V is TRBV12-3 or TRBV12-4 and J is TRBJ2-1, with D maybe TRBD2 (6 bases). V gave up 0 bases and J gave up 11 bases, with 8 bases separating them. The CDR3 has 12 residues. The DNA for the CDR3 is TGTGCCAGCAGTTTAGCGCGGGAAAAGCAGTTCTTC. It codes for CASSLAREKQFF.

This clonotype was detected only a few times. V and J are TRBV12-3 or TRBV12-4 and TRBJ2-1; 11 nucleotides agree with TRBD2. With 8 bases clipped from V and 5 bases from J, the junction kept 14 bases outside the gene matches. The CDR3 has 17 amino acids. Here the CDR3 reads CASRRGVLAGGNNEQFF. Written as DNA, the CDR3 is TGTGCCAGCCGCCGGGGGGTTCTAGCGGGGGGAAACAATGAGCAGTTCTTC.

Only a few counts were recorded for this clonotype. The rearrangement links TRBV20-1 to TRBJ1-5; TRBD1 agrees at 10 bases. V dropped 4 bases and J dropped 5; count of bases not matched to a gene: 2. CDR1 and CDR2 (germline): DFQATT, SNEGSKA (reference sequence). The CDR3 runs to 13 residues. The CDR3 reads CSAKTGGYQPQHF. CDR3 nucleotide sequence: TGCAGTGCTAAGACAGGGGGCTATCAGCCCCAGCATTTT.

V usage is TRBV7-3 and J usage is TRBJ1-2; D ambiguous. Looked up from germline, CDR1 is SGHTA and CDR2 is FQGTGA. V lost 3 bases, J lost 6 bases, and 11 bases lay in between. The CDR3 loop spans 13 amino acids. As DNA, the CDR3 is TGTGCCAGCAGCTTCGGCAGAAACAATGGCTACACCTTC. Translated, it gives CASSFGRNNGYTF.

This clonotype was detected only a few times. This chain joins TRBV15 and TRBJ1-4; a weak D match, TRBD1 (5 bases). The CDR3 loop spans 13 amino acids. The V end lost 8 bases, the J end lost 5 bases, and 12 bases lay between the germline ends. Germline CDR1 is LNHNV and CDR2 is YYDKDF (reference sequence). The CDR3 spells CATGGGANEKLFF. CDR3 coding DNA: TGTGCCACCGGCGGGGGAGCGAATGAAAAACTGTTTTTT. Supplemented by reference TRBV15 and TRBJ1-4, the full variable domain reads DAMVIQNPRYQVTQFGKPVTLSCSQTLNHNVMYWYQQKSSQAPKLLFHYYDKDFNNEADTPDNFQSRRPNTSFCFLDIRSPGLGDTAMYLCATGGGANEKLFFGSGTQLSVL.

This clonotype was detected only a few times. The genes are TRBV4-3 and TRBJ2-3; D unclear. This CDR3 has 15 residues. V gave up 1 base and J gave up 0 bases, with 8 bases separating them. Germline-derived CDR1 and CDR2 are LGHNA and YSLEER. The CDR3 sequence: CASSQAGSSTDTQYF. CDR3 coding DNA: TGCGCCAGCAGCCAAGCCGGTTCTAGCACAGATACGCAGTATTTT.

Comments on this clonotype: This likely comes from a read error, as the CDR3 has no conserved phenylalanine or tryptophan at its end. It is unclear where the CDR3 begins or ends on the DNA, so no DNA is shown, and the CDR3 is as TCRdb lists it. V gene TRBV7-2 combines with J gene TRBJ1-1; whether TRBD1, the table's D call, matches the DNA was not checked. The CDR3 has 13 amino acids, counting both end residues. CDR1 is SGHTA and CDR2 is FQGNSA in the germline V gene. The CDR3 protein is CASSLGSGGTEAS.

This chain connects TRBV7-2 to TRBJ2-3; 16 bases align to TRBD2. CDR3 length: 16 residues. Trimming took 5 bases from V and 9 from J; bases not matched to a gene: 8. Germline V gene data show CDR1 as SGHTA and CDR2 as FQGNSA. DNA for the CDR3: TGTGCCAGCAGCCGACAGGGACTAGCGGGGGGGCCAACGCAGTATTTT. Translating it yields CASSRQGLAGGPTQYF.

This clonotype has more than one count but fewer than ten. This chain connects TRBV4-1 to TRBJ1-4; 8 bases are shared with TRBD1. Trimming removed 2 bases from V and 1 base from J; junction bases left unmatched: 3. The CDR3 loop spans 16 amino acids. Germline lookup yields CDR1 MGHRA and CDR2 YSYEKL. CDR3 nucleotide sequence: TGCGCCAGCAGCCAATTTACAGGGGGAACTAATGAAAAACTGTTTTTT. Protein sequence: CASSQFTGGTNEKLFF.

There are a few counts of this clonotype. This sequence joins TRBV4-3 and TRBJ2-1; 9 bases are shared with TRBD1. Germline V gene lookup returns CDR1 LGHNA and CDR2 YSLEER. This CDR3 is built from 16 residues. V trimming: 3 bases; J trimming: 2 bases; junction bases outside the gene matches: 5. This chain's CDR3 is CASSQRGQGPYNEQFF. In nucleotides, the CDR3 is TGCGCCAGCAGCCAGAGGGGACAGGGCCCCTACAATGAGCAGTTCTTC.

This clonotype was seen at least ten times. The J gene is TRBJ2-5, the V gene TRBV4-1; TRBD1 is a possible D gene (5 bases). Germline lookup yields CDR1 MGHRA and CDR2 YSYEKL. This CDR3 spans 16 amino acids. Trimming took off 6 bases at V and 0 bases at J, with 17 bases between the two ends. CDR3 loop: CASRGHPGTNQETQYF. CDR3 sequence (DNA): TGCGCCAGCAGAGGACACCCCGGAACCAACCAAGAGACCCAGTACTTC.

CDR3 in amino acids: CASSGLSREQYF. The DNA of the CDR3 is TGTGCCAGCAGCGGCCTCTCGCGCGAGCAGTACTTC. The V call is TRBV12-3 or TRBV12-4, the J call TRBJ2-7; unclear D gene. The V end was cut by 6 bases, the J end by 6 bases, with 12 bases between. The CDR3 spans 12 residues.

Many counts were recorded for this clonotype. This chain links TRBV5-1 with TRBJ2-7; 12 bases match TRBD1. With V trimmed by 4 bases and J by 1 base, 9 bases remained unmatched. The CDR3 sequence is 17 residues long. Germline V gives CDR1 SGHRS, CDR2 YFSETQ. CDR3 sequence: CASSPAGTGGRSYEQYF. CDR3 coding DNA: TGCGCCAGCAGCCCCGCCGGGACAGGGGGCCGGTCCTACGAGCAGTACTTC.

This clonotype was counted a few times. The V gene is TRBV20-1, the J gene TRBJ2-3, with D tentatively TRBD2 (5 bases). This CDR3 region has 14 residues. Germline CDR1 reads DFQATT; CDR2 reads SNEGSKA (reference sequence). With 3 bases removed from V and 0 bases from J, the gap between germline ends came to 10 bases. This CDR3 reads CSARFPGSTDTQYF. CDR3 nucleotide sequence: TGCAGTGCTAGGTTCCCGGGGAGCACAGATACGCAGTATTTT.

This chain links TRBV4-3 with TRBJ1-4; no reliable D call. Germline V gene data show CDR1 as LGHNA and CDR2 as YSLEER. The length of the CDR3 is 15 residues. V was pared by 0 bases and J by 8 bases, with 13 bases between. The CDR3 coding sequence is TGCGCCAGCAGCCAAGATATCCGGGCCGGCGAAAAACTGTTTTTT. It is translated as CASSQDIRAGEKLFF.

The table lists this clonotype with a few counts. V and J are TRBV29-1 and TRBJ1-5; D not certain. This CDR3 has 14 residues. Trimming stripped 4 bases from V and 0 bases from J, with 10 bases between. The germline V gene has CDR1 SQVTM and CDR2 ANQGSEA. CDR3 protein: CSVALTNSNQPQHF. In DNA form, the CDR3 reads TGCAGCGTTGCCTTAACAAATAGCAATCAGCCCCAGCATTTT.

The chain uses TRBV7-7 and TRBJ2-5; D may be TRBD1 (5 bases). Trimming left V 3 bases short and J 5 bases short, with 16 bases between. The CDR3 runs to 15 residues. Germline CDR1 SSHAT, CDR2 FNYEAQ (reference sequence). CDR3 region: CASSLSRVGSETQYF. In DNA form, the CDR3 reads TGTGCCAGCAGCTTGAGCAGGGTTGGGTCGGAGACCCAGTACTTC.

The chain combines TRBV4-3 with TRBJ2-3; possibly TRBD2 for D (5 bases). Per germline, CDR1 LGHNA and CDR2 YSLEER. V was cut by 1 base and J by 1 base, with 9 bases left in between. This CDR3 spans 15 amino acids. In DNA form, the CDR3 reads TGCGCCAGCAGCCAAGGGTACGGGGGCACAGATACGCAGTATTTT. Protein: CASSQGYGGTDTQYF.

In DNA, the CDR3 is TGTGCCAGCAGCGCCCGAACAGGGCGTTCCAATGAAAAACTGTTTTTT. It specifies CASSARTGRSNEKLFF. The chain is built from TRBV7-2 and TRBJ1-4, with D perhaps matching TRBD1 (6 bases). Trimming pared 5 bases from V and 5 bases from J, leaving 18 bases between. The germline V gene has CDR1 SGHTA and CDR2 FQGNSA. There are 16 residues in the CDR3.

The chain carries TRBV15 and TRBJ1-3; 12 nucleotides align to TRBD1. With 5 bases clipped from V and 7 bases from J, the junction kept 6 bases outside the gene matches. CDR1 and CDR2 (germline): LNHNV, YYDKDF (reference sequence). This CDR3 is 15 amino acids long. The CDR3 loop is CATSGDRGHGNTIYF. The CDR3 DNA sequence: TGTGCCACCAGCGGGGACAGGGGGCACGGGAACACCATATATTTT.

This clonotype was seen only a few times. The V gene is TRBV10-3, the J gene TRBJ1-2; D gene unclear. Looked up from germline, CDR1 is ENHRY and CDR2 is SYGVKD. The V end was cut by 4 bases, the J end by 8 bases, with 17 bases between. The CDR3 runs to 14 residues. The CDR3 spells CAISAQRPLWGYTF. As DNA, the CDR3 is TGTGCCATCAGTGCTCAGCGGCCCCTATGGGGCTACACCTTC.

This clonotype was detected a few times. The genes are TRBV7-8 and TRBJ1-3; no reliable D call. The CDR3 is 17 residues long. V was shortened by 2 bases and J by 8 bases, with 22 bases between the two germline ends. Germline loops: CDR1 SGHVS, CDR2 FQNEAQ. The DNA for the CDR3 is TGTGCCAGCAGCTTACTTGATAGGCTGACGGGTGTAGACACCATATATTTT. Encoded protein: CASSLLDRLTGVDTIYF.

The chain joins TRBV29-1 to TRBJ2-2, with D possibly being TRBD1 (5 bases). Per germline, CDR1 SQVTM and CDR2 ANQGSEA. This CDR3 has 15 residues. The V end was cut by 6 bases, the J end by 0 bases, with 14 bases between. This CDR3 is CSVVPDTSNTGELFF. The DNA of the CDR3 is TGCAGCGTGGTACCGGACACATCGAACACCGGGGAGCTGTTTTTT.

The chain employs TRBV20-1 and TRBJ1-4; D remains unclear. V lost 5 bases and J 0 bases, leaving 7 bases between the germline ends. The CDR3 is made up of 13 amino acids. The germline V gene encodes CDR1 DFQATT and CDR2 SNEGSKA (reference sequence). The CDR3 loop reads CSALHATNEKLFF. Here the CDR3 DNA reads TGCAGTGCTTTACATGCAACTAATGAAAAACTGTTTTTT.

A few counts support this clonotype. The genes are TRBV7-2 and TRBJ2-7; D gene unclear. In germline, CDR1 is SGHTA, CDR2 FQGNSA. This CDR3 comprises 13 residues. Trimming left V 1 base short and J 5 bases short, with 9 bases between. The CDR3 sequence is CASSLDSSHEQYV. In nucleotides, the CDR3 is TGTGCCAGCAGCTTAGATAGCTCACACGAGCAGTACGTC.

V usage is TRBV5-8 and J usage is TRBJ1-6; D is ambiguous. Between the trimmed V and J ends, which lost 1 base and 7 bases, there was a span of 12 bases. CDR1 is SGHTS and CDR2 is YDEGEE in the germline V gene. The CDR3 covers 15 residues. The CDR3 is CASSLRGNRNSPLHF. Written as DNA, the CDR3 is TGTGCCAGCAGCTTGCGTGGGAACCGCAATTCACCCCTCCACTTT.

This clonotype showed up just a few times. The rearrangement links TRBV21-1 to TRBJ2-5; TRBD1, the table's D call, was not compared with the DNA. TRBV21-1 counts as a pseudogene. CDR3 length: 13 amino acids. For the CDR3, the DNA is TGTGCCAGCAGCACGGACATCCAAGAGACCCAGTACTTC. It specifies CASSTDIQETQYF.